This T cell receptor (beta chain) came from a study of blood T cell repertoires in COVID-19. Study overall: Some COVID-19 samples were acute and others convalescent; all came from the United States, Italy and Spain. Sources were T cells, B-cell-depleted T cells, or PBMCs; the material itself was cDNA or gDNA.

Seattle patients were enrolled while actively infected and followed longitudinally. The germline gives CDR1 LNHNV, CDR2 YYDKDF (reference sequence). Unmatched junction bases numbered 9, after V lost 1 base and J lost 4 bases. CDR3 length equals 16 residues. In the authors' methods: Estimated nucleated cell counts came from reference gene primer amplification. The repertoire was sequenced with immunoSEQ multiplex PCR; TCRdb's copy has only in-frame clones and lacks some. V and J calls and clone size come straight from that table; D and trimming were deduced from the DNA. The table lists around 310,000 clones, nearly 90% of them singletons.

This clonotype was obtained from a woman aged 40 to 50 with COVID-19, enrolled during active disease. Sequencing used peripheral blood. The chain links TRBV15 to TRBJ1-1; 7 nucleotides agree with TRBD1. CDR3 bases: TGTGCCACCAGCAGAGTACAGGGGATTGGAGGCACTGAAGCTTTCTTT. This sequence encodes CATSRVQGIGGTEAFF. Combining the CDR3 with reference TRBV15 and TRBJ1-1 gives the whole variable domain DAMVIQNPRYQVTQFGKPVTLSCSQTLNHNVMYWYQQKSSQAPKLLFHYYDKDFNNEADTPDNFQSRRPNTSFCFLDIRSPGLGDTAMYLCATSRVQGIGGTEAFFGQGTRLTVV.